Listed below are T cell receptor beta chains from one sample, sequenced in a study of blood T cell repertoires in COVID-19. Only in-frame clones appear in the TCRdb table, and some are missing; sequencing was by immunoSEQ multiplex PCR. The table records just over 150,000 clones, approximately 92% of them present only once. The sequenced material came from peripheral blood. These TCRs come from a woman aged 45-65 years with acute or convalescent COVID-19. Each CDR3 is given with its conserved first and last residue. D genes are given only for firm matches. Clone size is shown for a subset of rows, as once, few, many or a class of expanded clone.

>TRBJ2-2|TRBV5-1|TRBD2|NA
CASSSGGGAPNGELFF
TGCGCCAGCAGCTCCGGGGGGGGAGCACCGAACGGGGAGCTGTTTTTT
>TRBJ1-2|TRBV6-6|NA|NA
CASTNFQGSQIYGYTF
TGTGCCAGCACCAATTTTCAGGGTTCCCAGATCTATGGCTACACCTTC
>TRBJ1-2|TRBV27|NA|NA
CASSSYTSHLYGYTF
TGTGCCAGCAGTTCATACACCTCACACCTCTATGGCTACACCTTC
>TRBJ1-2|TRBV10-3|NA|once
CAIKGAGRENYGYTF
TGTGCCATCAAGGGTGCAGGGAGGGAAAACTATGGCTACACCTTC
>TRBJ1-4|TRBV27|NA|NA
CASSTGKGLGEKLFF
TGTGCCAGCAGTACAGGGAAAGGGCTAGGTGAAAAACTGTTTTTT
>TRBJ1-5|TRBV24-1|TRBD1|NA
CATGLSGQGNQPQHF
TGTGCCACCGGATTATCTGGACAGGGAAATCAGCCCCAGCATTTT
>TRBJ2-1|TRBV24-1|TRBD1|NA
CATSDNRDSYNEQFF
TGTGCCACCAGTGATAACCGGGACAGTTACAATGAGCAGTTCTTC
>TRBJ2-7|TRBV11-2|TRBD2|NA
CASSSVSGRDSYEQYF
TGTGCCAGCAGCTCAGTTAGCGGGAGGGACTCCTACGAGCAGTACTTC
>TRBJ1-2|TRBV15|NA|NA
CATSRGSGGHYYGYTF
TGTGCCACCAGCAGAGGCTCGGGGGGGCACTACTATGGCTACACCTTC
>TRBJ2-5|TRBV4-1|NA|NA
CASSLLLAPGETQYF
TGCGCCAGCAGCCTTCTATTAGCCCCGGGAGAGACCCAGTACTTC
>TRBJ1-1|TRBV3-1/TRBV3-2|TRBD1|NA
CASSQATGEEAFF
TGTGCCAGCAGCCAAGCTACAGGGGAGGAAGCTTTCTTT
>TRBJ2-1|TRBV7-8|TRBD2|NA
CASSLLGLAENNEQFF
TGTGCCAGCAGCTTACTGGGGCTAGCGGAGAACAATGAGCAGTTCTTC
>TRBJ1-5|TRBV10-3|NA|NA
CAISEGGDLNQPQHF
TGTGCCATCAGTGAAGGGGGGGACCTCAATCAGCCCCAGCATTTT
>TRBJ2-7|TRBV6-2/TRBV6-3|NA|NA
CASSRVNEQYF
TGTGCCAGCAGCCGCGTGAACGAGCAGTACTTC
>TRBJ2-5|TRBV10-3|NA|NA
CAISASGDQETQYF
TGTGCCATCAGTGCATCGGGGGACCAAGAGACCCAGTACTTC
>TRBJ2-1|TRBV5-1|TRBD2|NA
CASRVAGGNNEQFF
TGCGCCAGCAGGGTGGCGGGGGGAAACAATGAGCAGTTCTTC
>TRBJ2-1|TRBV6-5|NA|once
CASSLGDSNEQFF
TGTGCCAGCAGTTTAGGAGACAGCAATGAGCAGTTCTTC
>TRBJ2-7|TRBV6-5|TRBD2|NA
CASKNEAGGSYEQYF
TGTGCCAGCAAAAACGAAGCGGGAGGGTCTTACGAGCAGTACTTC
>TRBJ1-6|TRBV4-1|NA|NA
CASSQDRTTLLPLHF
TGCGCCAGCAGCCAAGATCGTACAACCCTGTTACCCCTCCACTTT
>TRBJ2-7|TRBV14|NA|NA
CASSQIGGSYEQYF
TGTGCCAGCAGCCAAATCGGGGGCTCCTACGAGCAGTACTTC
>TRBJ1-2|TRBV30|NA|NA
CAWSEGVGEWYGYTF
TGTGCCTGGAGTGAGGGGGTGGGGGAGTGGTATGGCTACACCTTC
>TRBJ1-2|TRBV6-1|NA|NA
CASSESRYGYTF
TGTGCCAGCAGTGAATCGAGATATGGCTACACCTTC
>TRBJ1-6|TRBV6-2/TRBV6-3|NA|NA
CASSYSSSPLHF
TGTGCCAGCAGTTACTCGAGTTCACCCCTCCACTTT
>TRBJ2-7|TRBV9|TRBD2|NA
CASSVGRTSGSYEQYF
TGTGCCAGCAGCGTAGGGAGGACTAGCGGGAGTTATGAGCAGTACTTC
>TRBJ2-1|TRBV7-2|TRBD2|NA
CASSLGLAVSNEQFF
TGTGCCAGCAGCTTGGGACTAGCGGTTTCCAATGAGCAGTTCTTC
>TRBJ2-7|TRBV12-3/TRBV12-4|NA|NA
CASSQTSYEQYF
TGTGCCAGCAGCCAAACTAGCTACGAGCAGTACTTC
>TRBJ1-5|TRBV19|NA|NA
CASSISGYWSNQPQHF
TGTGCCAGTAGTATATCGGGGTATTGGAGCAATCAGCCCCAGCATTTT
>TRBJ1-2|TRBV7-9|TRBD1|NA
CASSSIGQGAYGYTF
TGTGCCAGCAGCTCTATAGGACAGGGAGCCTATGGCTACACCTTC
>TRBJ2-7|TRBV30|NA|NA
CAWSVRVGEQYF
TGTGCCTGGAGTGTAAGAGTTGGCGAGCAGTACTTC
>TRBJ2-7|TRBV27|NA|NA
CASSLSAGREQYF
TGTGCCAGCAGTTTATCCGCAGGGCGGGAGCAGTACTTC
>TRBJ1-5|TRBV2|TRBD1|NA
CASSGQGQPQHF
TGTGCCAGCAGTGGACAGGGTCAGCCCCAGCATTTT
>TRBJ1-6|TRBV25-1|TRBD1|NA
CASSLAGGNSPLHF
TGTGCCAGCAGTTTGGCAGGGGGAAATTCACCCCTCCACTTT
>TRBJ2-2|TRBV2|TRBD1|once
CASRRQGSTGELFF
TGTGCCAGCAGAAGACAGGGGAGCACCGGGGAGCTGTTTTTT
>TRBJ1-3|TRBV28|NA|NA
CASSFEGLSGNTIYF
TGTGCCAGCAGTTTTGAGGGCCTCTCTGGAAACACCATATATTTT
>TRBJ2-1|TRBV7-9|NA|once
CASSLYKVVRGLYNEQFF
TGTGCCAGCAGCTTATACAAAGTGGTTAGGGGCCTCTACAATGAGCAGTTCTTC
>TRBJ2-7|TRBV28|TRBD2|NA
CASTPGGSAEQYF
TGTGCCAGCACCCCGGGGGGGAGTGCAGAGCAGTACTTC
>TRBJ2-7|TRBV28|TRBD2|NA
CASTPSGTAYEQYF
TGTGCCAGCACCCCGAGCGGGACCGCCTACGAGCAGTACTTC
>TRBJ1-2|TRBV25-1|NA|NA
CASSTRTEANYGYTF
TGTGCCAGCAGTACTAGGACAGAAGCTAACTATGGCTACACCTTC
>TRBJ2-7|TRBV5-4|NA|NA
CASSFIPRAEQYF
TGTGCCAGCAGCTTTATTCCCAGGGCTGAGCAGTACTTC
>TRBJ1-2|TRBV5-1|NA|NA
CASSLDRNYGYTF
TGCGCCAGCAGCTTAGACAGGAACTATGGCTACACCTTC
>TRBJ2-7|TRBV27|TRBD2|NA
CASSFGGSHYEQYF
TGTGCCAGCAGTTTCGGCGGGAGTCACTACGAGCAGTACTTC
>TRBJ1-6|TRBV4-2|TRBD1|NA
CASSETTGGPNSPLHF
TGTGCCAGCAGCGAAACGACAGGGGGCCCCAATTCACCCCTCCACTTT
>TRBJ2-7|TRBV6-6|NA|NA
CASSFGGAYEQYF
TGTGCCAGCAGCTTCGGGGGAGCCTACGAGCAGTACTTC
>TRBJ2-3|TRBV7-6|TRBD2|NA
CASSLTSEVTDTQYF
TGTGCCAGCAGCCTGACTAGCGAGGTGACAGATACGCAGTATTTT
>TRBJ1-1|TRBV27|NA|NA
CASSPSGPRNTEAFF
TGTGCCAGCAGTCCAAGCGGACCGAGGAACACTGAAGCTTTCTTT
>TRBJ1-5|TRBV19|NA|NA
CASRFGVFNQPQHF
TGTGCCAGTAGATTCGGGGTATTCAATCAGCCCCAGCATTTT
>TRBJ1-1|TRBV14|NA|few
CASSHTTFGAEAFF
TGTGCCAGCAGCCATACGACATTCGGGGCTGAAGCTTTCTTT
>TRBJ2-2|TRBV7-3|NA|NA
CASSLIGSEGGELFF
TGTGCCAGCAGCTTAATTGGCAGCGAAGGCGGGGAGCTGTTTTTT